The 15 T cell receptor beta chains presented below share a single source sample, sequenced in a study of early T cells in non-severe SARS-CoV-2 infection. TCRdb re-derived calls from the 5' RACE reads in MiXCR, one entry per CDR3 protein. Of nearly 110,000 distinct CDR3 sequences listed, over 8.5% are singletons. The sequenced material came from whole blood. Receptors were obtained from an adult who was a healthcare worker with PCR-confirmed SARS-CoV-2 infection or an uninfected control (not recorded which).

In its sample, this clonotype was seen a few times. The V gene is TRBV19, the J gene TRBJ2-7, with 8 bases aligning to TRBD2. The germline V gene has CDR1 LNHDA and CDR2 SQIVND (reference sequence). The CDR3 has 16 amino acids. J was trimmed by 0 bases and V by 5 bases; bases with no gene match: 9. The CDR3 protein is CASSSSGYRASYEQYF. CDR3 coding DNA: TGTGCCAGTAGTTCTAGCGGGTATCGGGCCTCCTACGAGCAGTACTTC. Full variable domain (outside the CDR3, taken from reference TRBV19 and TRBJ2-7): DGGITQSPKYLFRKEGQNVTLSCEQNLNHDAMYWYRQDPGQGLRLIYYSQIVNDFQKGDIAEGYSVSREKKESFPLTVTSAQKNPTAFYLCASSSSGYRASYEQYFGPGTRLTVT.

This clonotype was recorded a few times. The rearrangement links TRBV29-1 to TRBJ2-1; weak D call: TRBD2 (7 bases). Trimming removed 3 bases from V and 4 bases from J, with 13 bases in between. The CDR3 has 14 residues. Germline CDR1 SQVTM, CDR2 ANQGSEA. DNA for the CDR3: TGCAGCGTTGAGGGGGGGCATGATTACAATGAGCAGTTCTTC. The encoded protein is CSVEGGHDYNEQFF.

In this sample, this clonotype turned up a few times. V gene TRBV3-1 combines with J gene TRBJ2-3; D uncertain. Germline CDR1 reads LGHDT; CDR2 reads YNNKEL (reference sequence). CDR3 length: 12 residues. V was clipped by 5 bases and J by 6 bases, with 9 bases between them. The CDR3 region is CASSSSMDTQYF. The CDR3 nucleotides are TGTGCCAGCAGCTCATCGATGGATACGCAGTATTTT.

At least ten counts were recorded for this clonotype. A read error may account for a junction end that differs from germline. The CDR3 DNA reads TGCAGCCTTGAACTCGATGGCGGTAAAAACTATGGCTACACCTTC. This translates into CSLELDGGKNYGYTF. The chain employs TRBV29-1 and TRBJ1-2; unclear D gene. This CDR3 is built from 15 residues. Germline V gene lookup returns CDR1 SQVTM and CDR2 ANQGSEA.

The chain has TRBV7-9 and TRBJ2-7; D gene ambiguous. This CDR3 region has 13 residues. The germline CDR1 and CDR2 sequences are SEHNR and FQNEAQ (reference sequence). Trimming removed 0 bases from V and 4 bases from J, with 7 bases in between. The CDR3 sequence: CASSLAAQYEQYF. The CDR3 nucleotides read TGTGCCAGCAGCTTAGCGGCACAGTACGAGCAGTACTTC. The whole variable domain, remainder taken from reference TRBV7-9 and TRBJ2-7, is DTGVSQNPRHKITKRGQNVTFRCDPISEHNRLYWYRQTLGQGPEFLTYFQNEAQLEKSRLLSDRFSAERPKGSFSTLEIQRTEQGDSAMYLCASSLAAQYEQYFGPGTRLTVT.

Notes on this clonotype: Since a much larger clone is just one base distant, this may be a read error. The rearrangement joins TRBV6-2 or TRBV6-3 to TRBJ2-3, with 7 bases fitting TRBD2. Germline V CDR1 and CDR2: MNHEY, SVGEGT. Losses at the gene ends were 2 bases for V and 2 bases for J; bases not matched to a gene: 10. The CDR3 has 17 amino acids. Written as DNA, the CDR3 is TGTGCCAGCAGTTACCGGCTAGCGGTTCTTATCACAGATACGCAGTATTTT. This translates into CASSYRLAVLITDTQYF.

This clonotype showed up many times. The rearrangement joins TRBV3-1 to TRBJ2-7, with 12 bases lining up with TRBD2. V gave up 2 bases and J gave up 4 bases; unmatched junction bases: 9. Germline lookup yields CDR1 LGHDT and CDR2 YNNKEL (reference sequence). The CDR3 totals 17 residues. The CDR3 DNA is TGTGCCAGCAGCCAAATGACTAGCGGGAGTAGGTTTTACGAGCAGTACTTC. It specifies CASSQMTSGSRFYEQYF.

The sample holds a few counts of this clonotype. The chain recombines TRBV7-9 with TRBJ1-6, with D hard to call. The CDR3 runs to 12 residues. The V gene's germline CDR1 is SEHNR and CDR2 FQNEAQ (reference sequence). V gave up 1 base and J gave up 11 bases, with 6 bases separating them. CDR3 loop: CASSLGRPPLHF. The CDR3 bases are TGTGCCAGCAGCTTAGGTCGCCCACCCCTCCACTTT.

This clonotype occurred many times. The chain joins TRBV20-1 to TRBJ2-1; D unresolved. This CDR3 spans 14 amino acids. CDR1 and CDR2 (germline): DFQATT, SNEGSKA (reference sequence). Between the trimmed V and J ends, which lost 5 bases and 3 bases, there was a span of 14 bases. This chain's CDR3 is CSAQPGVLYNEQFF. For the CDR3, the DNA is TGCAGTGCTCAGCCTGGAGTTCTCTACAATGAGCAGTTCTTC.

The rearrangement links TRBV5-1 to TRBJ2-1; maybe TRBD2 (5 bases). Per the germline V gene, CDR1 is SGHRS and CDR2 is YFSETQ. The CDR3 runs to 13 residues. V lost 3 bases and J 3 bases, leaving 7 bases between the germline ends. The CDR3 nucleotides read TGCGCCAGCAGCTCGGGGAACTACAATGAGCAGTTCTTC. This gives the protein CASSSGNYNEQFF. The full variable domain, in which reference TRBV5-1 and TRBJ2-1 provide the parts outside the CDR3, is KAGVTQTPRYLIKTRGQQVTLSCSPISGHRSVSWYQQTPGQGLQFLFEYFSETQRNKGNFPGRFSGRQFSNSRSEMNVSTLELGDSALYLCASSSGNYNEQFFGPGTRLTVL.

The gene calls are TRBV20-1 and TRBJ2-5; D is uncertain. There are 15 residues in the CDR3. V shed 0 bases and J shed 3 bases, with 14 bases lying between them. CDR1 and CDR2 from the germline V gene are DFQATT and SNEGSKA (reference sequence). The CDR3 spells CSARDPWRIEETQYF. In DNA form, the CDR3 reads TGCAGTGCTAGAGATCCATGGCGGATCGAAGAGACCCAGTACTTC.

This clonotype was counted at least ten times. The V and J genes are TRBV5-4 and TRBJ2-3; 9 bases are shared with TRBD2. Germline lookup yields CDR1 SGHNT and CDR2 YYREEE (reference sequence). V was clipped by 4 bases and J by 0 bases; unmatched bases: 3. CDR3 length: 15 amino acids. This chain's CDR3 is CASSVSGSSTDTQYF. The CDR3, as DNA: TGTGCCAGCAGCGTTAGCGGGAGCAGCACAGATACGCAGTATTTT.

The V gene is TRBV5-6, the J gene TRBJ2-1; D is unclear. The germline V and J ends were trimmed by 7 bases and 8 bases, with 7 bases remaining between them. This CDR3 has 10 amino acids. The V gene's germline CDR1 is SGHDT and CDR2 YYEEEE. DNA for the CDR3: TGTGCCAGCGGCGCTTATGAGCAGTTCTTC. This codes for CASGAYEQFF.

This clonotype has just a few counts. The rearrangement uses TRBV12-3 or TRBV12-4 and TRBJ2-2; D is perhaps TRBD2 (5 bases). CDR3 length: 17 residues. The V and J ends lost 3 bases and 1 base respectively, with 15 bases between them. CDR3 sequence reads: CASSFYWLSGNTGELFF. The CDR3 nucleotides are TGTGCCAGCAGTTTTTACTGGCTCAGCGGGAACACCGGGGAGCTGTTTTTT.

This clonotype was counted at least ten times. The rearrangement uses TRBV7-2 and TRBJ2-7; D not resolved. CDR1 SGHTA and CDR2 FQGNSA come from the germline V gene. Trimming left V 4 bases short and J 2 bases short, with 9 bases between. The CDR3 consists of 13 residues. CDR3: CASSSSAAYEQYF. The CDR3 DNA sequence: TGTGCCAGCAGCTCCTCCGCGGCCTACGAGCAGTACTTC.